Listed here are 21 T cell receptor beta chains from one sample, sequenced in a study of T cells in women clearing cervical HPV infection. The method was immunoSEQ multiplex PCR; TCRdb's version includes in-frame clones alone and lacks a portion of them. The listing contains around 30,000 clones. The source material was blood buffy coat. The source of these receptors is a woman between 18 and 69 years old with a cervical HPV16 infection that either progressed to CIN3+ or cleared (not recorded which).

On this clone: Coverage ceases 3 residues before the CDR3 finishes, and the germline J gene fills in the end. The rearrangement uses TRBV30 and TRBJ1-2; D unresolved. The germline V gene encodes CDR1 GTSNPN and CDR2 SVGIG (reference sequence). The CDR3 runs 11 residues. With 1 base removed from V and 7 bases from J, the gap between germline ends came to 7 bases. The chain's CDR3 is CAWSAPIGYTF. The DNA read from the CDR3 is TGTGCCTGGAGTGCCCCAATTGGC. The full variable domain, completed using reference TRBV30 and TRBJ1-2, is SQTIHQWPATLVQPVGSPLSLECTVEGTSNPNLYWYRQAAGRGLQLLFYSVGIGQISSEVPQNLSASRPQDRQFILSSKKLLLSDSGFYLCAWSAPIGYTFGSGTRLTVV.

In regard to this clone: The CDR3 goes on 3 residues after the read ends, and that part is filled in from the germline J gene. The chain employs TRBV2 and TRBJ1-2; a weak D match, TRBD1 (5 bases). CDR1 is SNHLY and CDR2 is FYNNEI in the germline V gene. The CDR3 extends over 15 amino acids. CDR3 in amino acids: CASSELSTDSNDYTF. The CDR3 DNA, read in part, is TGTGCCAGCAGTGAATTGTCTACCGACAGCAATGAC.

Concerning this clone: The read gets to within 3 residues of the CDR3 end, and the germline J gene fills in the rest. The V call is TRBV19, the J call TRBJ2-4, with 8 positions matching TRBD1. Per germline, CDR1 LNHDA and CDR2 SQIVND (reference sequence). This CDR3 comprises 17 residues. The CDR3 spells CASASSRQGRKGYGQYF. The covered CDR3 bases are TGTGCCAGTGCTAGTTCGAGACAGGGGCGAAAAGGCTATGGT. The full variable domain, in which reference TRBV19 and TRBJ2-4 provide the parts outside the CDR3, is DGGITQSPKYLFRKEGQNVTLSCEQNLNHDAMYWYRQDPGQGLRLIYYSQIVNDFQKGDIAEGYSVSREKKESFPLTVTSAQKNPTAFYLCASASSRQGRKGYGQYFGAGTRLSVL.

In the case of this clone: The observed sequence ends 3 residues before the CDR3 terminus, with the missing tail filled in from the germline J gene. V usage is TRBV2 and J usage is TRBJ2-5; D unclear. Trimming pared 5 bases from V and 5 bases from J, leaving 15 bases between. Germline V gives CDR1 SNHLY, CDR2 FYNNEI. This CDR3 is built from 14 residues. The CDR3 sequence is CASSPMAIGETQYF. The sequenced CDR3 bases are TGTGCCAGCAGTCCTATGGCCATCGGGGAGACC. Complete variable domain (other parts from reference TRBV2 and TRBJ2-5): EPEVTQTPSHQVTQMGQEVILRCVPISNHLYFYWYRQILGQKVEFLVSFYNNEISEKSEIFDDQFSVERPDGSNFTLKIRSTKLEDSAMYFCASSPMAIGETQYFGPGTRLLVL.

Concerning this clone: The CDR3 extends 3 residues past the end of the read, so its final part is completed from the germline J gene. The J gene is TRBJ2-3, the V gene TRBV10-1, with 8 bases aligning to TRBD1. This CDR3 has 16 amino acids. The V gene's germline CDR1 is WNHNN and CDR2 SYGVQD (reference sequence). V lost 4 bases and J lost 0; bases outside the gene matches: 6. The CDR3 here is CASSGKGQESTDTQYF. The CDR3 bases that were read are TGCGCCAGCAGTGGAAAGGGACAGGAGAGCACAGATACG.

As concerns this clone: The DNA ends 3 residues before the CDR3 does, and the rest of the CDR3 is filled in from the germline J gene. V usage is TRBV5-6 and J usage is TRBJ2-5; D is ambiguous. This CDR3 has 14 residues. Trimming removed 0 bases from V and 4 bases from J, with 10 bases in between. Looked up from germline, CDR1 is SGHDT and CDR2 is YYEEEE. The CDR3 DNA, read in part, is TGTGCCAGCAGCTTGGCCCCGGGTTCAGAGACC. Its protein product is CASSLAPGSET. The whole CDR3 region reads CASSLAPGSETQYF.

As regards this clone: The read gets to within 3 residues of the CDR3 end, and the germline J gene fills in the rest. The rearrangement joins TRBV18 to TRBJ2-7; TRBD1 matches at 8 bases. The germline CDR1 and CDR2 sequences are KGHSH and LQKENI. V lost 6 bases, J lost 3 bases, and 7 bases stayed unmatched. The CDR3 spans 14 residues. The CDR3: CASSQGQGIYEQYF. The DNA read from the CDR3 is TGTGCCAGCTCTCAAGGACAGGGTATCTACGAG.

Details on this clone: Read data end 3 residues before the CDR3 end; the end is taken from the germline J gene. The J gene is TRBJ1-5, the V gene TRBV5-6, with D possibly matching TRBD1 (6 bases). Germline V gene lookup returns CDR1 SGHDT and CDR2 YYEEEE. The CDR3 is made up of 14 amino acids. The V end was cut by 2 bases, the J end by 6 bases, with 12 bases between. The DNA read from the CDR3 is TGTGCCAGCAGCTTAGCGGTGGGGGCTCAGCCC. Its translation is CASSLAVGAQP. The full-length CDR3 reads as CASSLAVGAQPQHF.

On this clone: From the germline J gene comes the end of the CDR3, since the read stops 3 residues before it. The V gene is TRBV6-2 or TRBV6-3, the J gene TRBJ2-7; D is unclear. Germline loops: CDR1 MNHEY, CDR2 SVGEGT. CDR3 length: 14 amino acids. The ends were cut back, 4 bases at V and 1 base at J, with 11 bases in the middle. The CDR3 loop is CASSFVQLSYEQYF. The DNA read from the CDR3 is TGTGCCAGCAGTTTCGTTCAACTTTCCTACGAG.

Regarding this clone: The CDR3 extends 3 residues past the end of the read, so its final part is completed from the germline J gene. The chain is built from TRBV5-1 and TRBJ1-1; D possibly corresponds to TRBD1 (5 bases). Trimming pared 1 base from V and 6 bases from J, leaving 13 bases between. The CDR3 spans 14 residues. The germline V gene encodes CDR1 SGHRS and CDR2 YFSETQ. The CDR3: CASSLMGPVAEAFF. CDR3 bases read: TGCGCCAGCAGCTTGATGGGGCCGGTCGCTGAA.

Concerning this clone itself: The CDR3 goes on 3 residues after the read ends, and that part is filled in from the germline J gene. The chain joins TRBV14 to TRBJ2-1; perhaps TRBD2 as D (5 bases). V was shortened by 3 bases and J by 5 bases, with 11 bases between the two germline ends. The CDR3 totals 14 residues. The germline CDR1 and CDR2 sequences are SGHDN and FVKESK. The CDR3 region is CASSQAGLNNEQFF. The CDR3 DNA, read in part, is TGTGCCAGCAGCCAGGCGGGCCTGAACAATGAG. Together with reference TRBV14 and TRBJ2-1, the CDR3 gives the full variable domain: EAGVTQFPSHSVIEKGQTVTLRCDPISGHDNLYWYRRVMGKEIKFLLHFVKESKQDESGMPNNRFLAERTGGTYSTLKVQPAELEDSGVYFCASSQAGLNNEQFFGPGTRLTVL.

Details on this clone: The read ends 3 residues shy of where the CDR3 ends; the end is completed using the germline J gene. The gene calls are TRBV5-1 and TRBJ2-2; D remains ambiguous. The CDR3 has 15 residues. Germline V gene lookup returns CDR1 SGHRS and CDR2 YFSETQ. The CDR3 bases that were read are TGCGCCAGCAGCGATATTAGTGCAACTAATGAAAAG. As protein: CASSDISATNEK. Given in full, the CDR3 is CASSDISATNEKLFF.

Concerning this clone itself: The read ends 3 residues before the CDR3 terminus; that terminus is restored from the germline J gene. The chain is built from TRBV7-9 and TRBJ2-2, with a possible D match to TRBD1 (6 bases). CDR1 is SEHNR and CDR2 is FQNEAQ in the germline V gene (reference sequence). This CDR3 is 14 amino acids long. The CDR3 bases that were read are TGTGCCAGCAGCCTACAGGGAGTCGGTGAAAAG. Residues: CASSLQGVGEK. The entire CDR3 reads CASSLQGVGEKLFF.

The CDR3 DNA, read in part, is TGTGCCAGCAGCGAAGAGCTGAACACTGAA. It is translated as CASSEELNTE. The whole CDR3 sequence is CASSEELNTEAFF. V gene TRBV7-8 combines with J gene TRBJ1-1; D gene ambiguous. Coverage ceases 3 residues before the CDR3 finishes, and the germline J gene fills in the end. The CDR3 consists of 13 residues. CDR1 SGHVS and CDR2 FQNEAQ come from the germline V gene. V gave up 5 bases and J gave up 0 bases, with 7 bases separating them.

On this clone: The read comes to an end 3 residues before the CDR3 does, leaving the germline J gene to fill in the end. This chain links TRBV6-1 with TRBJ1-2; D gene unclear. The CDR3 covers 14 residues. With 2 bases removed from V and 6 bases from J, the gap between germline ends came to 13 bases. CDR1 MNHNS and CDR2 SASEGT come from the germline V gene. CDR3 region: CASSESVLLDGYTF. The part of the CDR3 DNA that was read is TGTGCCAGCAGTGAATCGGTCCTGCTGGATGGC.

On this clone: The read ends 3 residues before the CDR3 terminus; that terminus is restored from the germline J gene. The gene calls are TRBV18 and TRBJ1-2; 9 bases are shared with TRBD1. This CDR3 is 15 amino acids long. Germline CDR1 is KGHSH and CDR2 is LQKENI. This CDR3 is CASSRGQGLSYDYTF. The CDR3 DNA, read in part, is TGTGCCAGCTCACGGGGACAGGGTCTCTCCTACGAC.

As for this clone: The CDR3 end falls 3 residues outside the read, so it is completed with the germline J gene. This chain connects TRBV23-1 to TRBJ2-2; 9 positions match TRBD2. TRBV23-1 is annotated as an ORF whose role is uncertain. V lost 0 bases to trimming and J lost 4 bases; unmatched junction nucleotides: 9. There are 18 residues in the CDR3. Incomplete CDR3 DNA: TGCGCCAGCAGTCAATCGCCTTGGCTAGCGGGGTGCACCGGGGAG. Protein: CASSQSPWLAGCTGE. In full, the CDR3 reads CASSQSPWLAGCTGELFF.

To note about this clone: The observed sequence ends 3 residues before the CDR3 terminus, with the missing tail filled in from the germline J gene. J is TRBJ2-3 and V is TRBV2, with D perhaps matching TRBD2 (5 bases). Per the germline V gene, CDR1 is SNHLY and CDR2 is FYNNEI. The CDR3 has 16 residues. CDR3 sequence: CASSEVSGFSNQPQYF. Incomplete CDR3 DNA: TGTGCCAGCAGTGAAGTATCGGGGTTTAGCAATCAGCCG.

With respect to this clone: Sequencing ends 3 residues short of the CDR3 end; the germline J gene provides the rest. This chain joins TRBV5-1 and TRBJ1-1, with unresolved D. Trimming took off 0 bases at V and 3 bases at J, with 6 bases between the two ends. CDR1 is SGHRS, CDR2 YFSETQ, per germline. The CDR3 covers 13 residues. CDR3 DNA (partial): TGCGCCAGCAGCTTGGAGTCGGACACTGAA. Its translation: CASSLESDTE. The full CDR3 protein reads CASSLESDTEAFF.

For this clone: The observed sequence ends 3 residues before the CDR3 terminus, with the missing tail filled in from the germline J gene. This chain links TRBV6-1 with TRBJ2-5; 8 nucleotides line up with TRBD2. CDR3 length: 15 residues. J was trimmed by 2 bases and V by 3 bases; bases with no gene match: 5. From germline, CDR1 is MNHNS and CDR2 SASEGT. The covered CDR3 bases are TGTGCCAGCAGTGATAGCGGGACCTATCAAGAGACC. Translation gives CASSDSGTYQET. The full-length CDR3 reads as CASSDSGTYQETQYF.

Details on this clone: The read ends 3 residues shy of where the CDR3 ends; the end is completed using the germline J gene. The chain recombines TRBV20-1 with TRBJ2-7; no firm D call. The germline CDR1 and CDR2 sequences are DFQATT and SNEGSKA (reference sequence). V was trimmed by 4 bases and J by 2 bases, leaving 6 bases between them. The CDR3 is 11 residues long. This CDR3 reads CSATVTYEQYF. CDR3 bases read: TGCAGTGCTACAGTGACCTACGAG.